These 15 T cell receptor beta chains originate from one sample sequenced in a study of T cell responses to AZD1222 COVID-19 vaccine (dated by TCRdb to the early 2020s). The meaning of the sample's time point label: baseline before first vaccination. Library preparation used the immunoSEQ multiplex PCR assay. Held by TCRdb, this immuneACCESS table contains in-frame sequences only and omits some clones. Under half of the omission traces to an unresolved V gene where checked; the cause of the rest is unknown. The sample table holds about 140,000 clones, of which 80% to 95% were seen once. About 1.4% of the sample rests with the top ten. Sequencing was performed on peripheral blood, taken on day 0 of AZD1222 vaccination. These receptor sequences come from an adult in good health.

The V and J genes are TRBV4-2 and TRBJ2-5, with TRBD2 matching 10 bases. This CDR3 spans 17 amino acids. Losses at the gene ends were 0 bases for V and 5 bases for J; bases not matched to a gene: 9. The germline V gene encodes CDR1 LGHNA and CDR2 YNFKEQ. CDR3 sequence reads: CASSQEATSGSQETQYF. DNA of the CDR3: TGTGCCAGCAGCCAAGAGGCGACTAGCGGGTCCCAGGAGACCCAGTACTTC.

This clone has just a few counts. The V call is TRBV3-1 (or the pseudogene TRBV3-2), the J call TRBJ1-2; 7 nucleotides align to TRBD1. V was pared by 3 bases and J by 2 bases, with 3 bases of the junction left unmatched. Germline V gives CDR1 LGHDT, CDR2 YNNKEL (reference sequence). CDR3 length: 14 amino acids. The CDR3 spells CASSQRGQNYGYTF. CDR3 nucleotide sequence: TGTGCCAGCAGCCAGAGGGGACAGAACTATGGCTACACCTTC.

V and J are TRBV28 and TRBJ2-5; D remains unclear. The germline V gene encodes CDR1 MDHEN and CDR2 SYDVKM. Trimming removed 6 bases from V and 1 base from J, with 12 bases in between. The CDR3 loop spans 14 amino acids. Here the CDR3 reads CASSPIGAQETQYF. Here the CDR3 DNA reads TGTGCCAGCAGCCCTATAGGCGCCCAAGAGACCCAGTACTTC. Using reference TRBV28 and TRBJ2-5 for the parts outside the CDR3, the full variable domain is DVKVTQSSRYLVKRTGEKVFLECVQDMDHENMFWYRQDPGLGLRLIYFSYDVKMKEKGDIPEGYSVSREKKERFSLILESASTNQTSMYLCASSPIGAQETQYFGPGTRLLVL.

V is TRBV3-1 (or the pseudogene TRBV3-2) and J is TRBJ1-2; D is ambiguous. The CDR3 is made up of 13 amino acids. Trimming pared 1 base from V and 8 bases from J, leaving 11 bases between. Germline V gives CDR1 LGHDT, CDR2 YNNKEL (reference sequence). Written as DNA, the CDR3 is TGTGCCAGCAGCCAAGTTGGAGGGAACGGCTACACCTTC. Amino acids: CASSQVGGNGYTF.

This rearrangement joins TRBV30 to TRBJ2-2; no firm D call. Germline V gene data show CDR1 as GTSNPN and CDR2 as SVGIG (reference sequence). Deletions cut 2 bases from V and 8 bases from J, with 15 bases between. This CDR3 has 14 amino acids. The CDR3 DNA reads TGTGCCTGGAGTCCCCCCTATCCCGCGGGGGAGCTGTTTTTT. It codes for CAWSPPYPAGELFF.

V usage is TRBV27 and J usage is TRBJ2-1, with a weak D call TRBD2 (6 bases). Trimming stripped 8 bases from V and 3 bases from J, with 11 bases between. The CDR3 totals 13 residues. Germline-derived CDR1 and CDR2 are MNHEY and SMNVEV (reference sequence). CDR3 sequence reads: CASRGLLYNEQFF. The CDR3 DNA follows: TGTGCCAGCCGGGGACTGCTCTACAATGAGCAGTTCTTC.

This clone was observed a single time. The chain joins TRBV19 to TRBJ1-1, with D possibly matching TRBD1 (5 bases). The CDR3 length is 13 residues. V shed 7 bases and J shed 5 bases, with 14 bases lying between them. CDR1 LNHDA and CDR2 SQIVND come from the germline V gene (reference sequence). In DNA, the CDR3 is TGTGCCAGTATGGGCCAGGGACGGACTGAAGCTTTCTTT. Translated: CASMGQGRTEAFF.

In nucleotides, the CDR3 is TGTGCCAGCACAATTAGGACAGGGGTCACTGAAGCTTTCTTT. It yields the protein CASTIRTGVTEAFF. This chain connects TRBV28 to TRBJ1-1, with TRBD1 matching 9 bases. From germline, CDR1 is MDHEN and CDR2 SYDVKM. The CDR3 has 14 amino acids. V dropped 7 bases and J dropped 4; count of bases not matched to a gene: 7. Looking up the rest from reference TRBV28 and TRBJ1-1 gives the full variable domain: DVKVTQSSRYLVKRTGEKVFLECVQDMDHENMFWYRQDPGLGLRLIYFSYDVKMKEKGDIPEGYSVSREKKERFSLILESASTNQTSMYLCASTIRTGVTEAFFGQGTRLTVV.

The V and J genes are TRBV18 and TRBJ2-6; perhaps TRBD1 as D (6 bases). The CDR3 loop spans 18 amino acids. CDR1 KGHSH and CDR2 LQKENI come from the germline V gene. Trimming removed 3 bases from V and 0 bases from J, with 15 bases in between. The CDR3 here is CASSPSITGSSGANVLTF. The DNA of the CDR3 is TGTGCCAGCTCACCGTCGATCACAGGGAGCTCTGGGGCCAACGTCCTGACTTTC.

The chain recombines TRBV7-2 with TRBJ1-1; D perhaps matches TRBD1 (5 bases). The ends were cut back, 2 bases at V and 4 bases at J, with 14 bases in the middle. The CDR3 spans 15 residues. Germline values: CDR1 SGHTA, CDR2 FQGNSA. The CDR3 nucleotides are TGTGCCAGCAGCTTAAATAGAGAGGGGTTCACTGAAGCTTTCTTT. This gives the protein CASSLNREGFTEAFF.

This clone showed up just once. The V call is TRBV4-1, the J call TRBJ2-7; weak D call: TRBD2 (6 bases). Germline loops: CDR1 MGHRA, CDR2 YSYEKL. Trimming pared 3 bases from V and 4 bases from J, leaving 22 bases between. The CDR3 totals 17 residues. The CDR3 DNA sequence: TGCGCCAGCAGCCACGCGCCGGGACTCCCGAACCCTTACGAGCAGTACTTC. Protein product: CASSHAPGLPNPYEQYF.

In its sample, this clone was seen once. The chain has TRBV5-6 and TRBJ1-2, with TRBD1 as a possible D gene (5 bases). CDR1 and CDR2 from the germline V gene are SGHDT and YYEEEE. V shed 6 bases and J shed 8 bases, with 29 bases lying between them. This CDR3 comprises 17 residues. The CDR3 reads CASKEGVTVSGKGGYTF. CDR3 sequence (DNA): TGTGCCAGCAAAGAAGGGGTTACCGTCTCAGGGAAGGGGGGCTACACCTTC.

The genes are TRBV6-5 and TRBJ1-2; D unresolved. The CDR3 length is 14 residues. Germline lookup yields CDR1 MNHEY and CDR2 SVGAGI. V lost 7 bases and J 6 bases, leaving 18 bases between the germline ends. The CDR3 DNA reads TGTGCCAGCACCCGCGCGGGGAAGGGCGATGGCTACACCTTC. The encoded protein is CASTRAGKGDGYTF.

The gene calls are TRBV12-3 or TRBV12-4 and TRBJ2-7; D is uncertain. This CDR3 is built from 11 residues. The germline V and J ends were trimmed by 6 bases and 4 bases, with 7 bases remaining between them. CDR3 amino acids: CASRNMYEQYF. CDR3 bases: TGTGCCAGCAGAAATATGTACGAGCAGTACTTC.

V gene TRBV3-1 (or the pseudogene TRBV3-2) combines with J gene TRBJ1-6; D gene uncertain. The CDR3 loop spans 13 amino acids. Trimming took 0 bases from V and 9 from J, leaving 6 bases between them. Germline values: CDR1 LGHDT, CDR2 YNNKEL (reference sequence). The CDR3 nucleotides read TGTGCCAGCAGCCAAGATCTAGCTTCACCCCTCCACTTT. Its protein is CASSQDLASPLHF.